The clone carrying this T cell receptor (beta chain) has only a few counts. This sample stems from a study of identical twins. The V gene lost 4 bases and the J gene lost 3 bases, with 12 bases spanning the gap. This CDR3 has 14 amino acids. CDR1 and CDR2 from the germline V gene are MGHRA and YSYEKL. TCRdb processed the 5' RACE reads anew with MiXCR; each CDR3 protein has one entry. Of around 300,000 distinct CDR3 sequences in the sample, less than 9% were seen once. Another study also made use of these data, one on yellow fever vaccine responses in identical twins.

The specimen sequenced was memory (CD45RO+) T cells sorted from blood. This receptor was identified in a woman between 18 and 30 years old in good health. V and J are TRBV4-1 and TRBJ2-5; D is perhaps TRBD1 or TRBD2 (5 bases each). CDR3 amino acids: CASSRDEEKETQYF. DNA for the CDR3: TGCGCCAGCAGCCGGGACGAGGAGAAAGAGACCCAGTACTTC.